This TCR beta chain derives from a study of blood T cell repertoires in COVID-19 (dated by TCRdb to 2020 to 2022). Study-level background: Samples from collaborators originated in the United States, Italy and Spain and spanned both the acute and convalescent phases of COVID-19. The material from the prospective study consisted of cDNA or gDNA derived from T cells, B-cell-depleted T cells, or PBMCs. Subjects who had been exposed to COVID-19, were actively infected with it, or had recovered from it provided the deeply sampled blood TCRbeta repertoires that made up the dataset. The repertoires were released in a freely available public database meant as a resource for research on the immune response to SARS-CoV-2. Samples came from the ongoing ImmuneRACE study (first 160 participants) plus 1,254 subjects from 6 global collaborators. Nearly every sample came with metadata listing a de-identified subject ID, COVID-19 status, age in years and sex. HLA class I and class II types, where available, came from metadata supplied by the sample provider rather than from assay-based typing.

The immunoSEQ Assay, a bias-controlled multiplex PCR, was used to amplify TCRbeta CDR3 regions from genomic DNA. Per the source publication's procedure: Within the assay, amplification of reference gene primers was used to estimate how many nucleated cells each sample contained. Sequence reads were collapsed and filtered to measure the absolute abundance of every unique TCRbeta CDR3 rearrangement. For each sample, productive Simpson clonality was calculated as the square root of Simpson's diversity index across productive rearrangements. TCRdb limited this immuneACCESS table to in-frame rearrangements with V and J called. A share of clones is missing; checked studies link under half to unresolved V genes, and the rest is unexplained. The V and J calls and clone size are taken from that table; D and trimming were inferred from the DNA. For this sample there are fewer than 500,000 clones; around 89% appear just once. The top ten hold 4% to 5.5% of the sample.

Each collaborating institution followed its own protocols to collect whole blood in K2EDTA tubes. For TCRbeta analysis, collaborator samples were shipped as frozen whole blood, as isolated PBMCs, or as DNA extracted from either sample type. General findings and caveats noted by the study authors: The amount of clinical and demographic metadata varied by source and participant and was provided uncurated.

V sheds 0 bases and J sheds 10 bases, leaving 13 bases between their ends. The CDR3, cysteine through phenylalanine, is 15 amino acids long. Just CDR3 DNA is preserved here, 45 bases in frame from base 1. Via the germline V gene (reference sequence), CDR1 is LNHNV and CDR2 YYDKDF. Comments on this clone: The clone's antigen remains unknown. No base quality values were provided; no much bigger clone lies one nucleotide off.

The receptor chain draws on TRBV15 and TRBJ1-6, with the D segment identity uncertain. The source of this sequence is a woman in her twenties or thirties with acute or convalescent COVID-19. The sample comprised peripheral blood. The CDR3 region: CATSRDLSVKSPLHF. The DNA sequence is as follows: TGTGCCACCAGCAGAGATTTATCAGTTAAGTCACCCCTCCACTTT.